A selection of T cell receptor beta chains follows, all from one sample in a study of Ad26.COV2.S vaccination and SARS-CoV-2 variants. TCRdb's copy holds only in-frame clones and misses some; the assay was immunoSEQ multiplex PCR. The top ten clones hold approximately 3.6% of a sample with about 350,000 clones, 80% to 90% of them seen once. This specimen was peripheral blood, taken in a trial of Ad26.COV2.S vaccine versus placebo. These receptors all stem from a person between 18 and 60 years old who received the Ad26.COV2.S COVID-19 vaccine or a placebo. CDR3s include the opening cysteine and the closing phenylalanine or tryptophan. The D gene is left open where the match is weak. The listing skips clone size in some rows; elsewhere it reads once, few, many or a size class.

d_call j_call v_call clone_size cdr3_aa cdr3_nt
- TRBJ2-5 TRBV13 - CASSWQETQYF TGTGCCAGCAGCTGGCAAGAGACCCAGTACTTC
- TRBJ2-7 TRBV20-1 - CSAMGLTEQYF TGCAGTGCTATGGGTCTAACCGAGCAGTACTTC
- TRBJ2-1 TRBV10-3 - CAISARNNEQFF TGTGCCATCAGTGCACGCAACAATGAGCAGTTCTTC
- TRBJ2-7 TRBV5-6 - CASSQQRDLPQYEQYF TGTGCCAGCAGCCAACAACGGGACCTCCCCCAATACGAGCAGTACTTC
- TRBJ1-5 TRBV7-8 once CASSRRTELLSNQPQHF TGTGCCAGCAGCCGTCGGACAGAGCTTCTTAGCAATCAGCCCCAGCATTTT
- TRBJ2-1 TRBV5-5 - CASSLKAVNEQFF TGTGCCAGCAGCCTCAAAGCGGTGAATGAGCAGTTCTTC
- TRBJ2-7 TRBV9 - CASSGSSYEQYF TGTGCCAGCAGCGGGAGCTCCTACGAGCAGTACTTC
- TRBJ1-3 TRBV29-1 - CSVEGLAGERNTIYF TGCAGCGTTGAGGGGTTAGCAGGGGAGAGAAACACCATATATTTT
- TRBJ2-2 TRBV10-3 - CAISGTSTPGELFF TGTGCCATCAGCGGGACATCAACTCCCGGGGAGCTGTTTTTT
- TRBJ1-6 TRBV4-1 few CASSPSPGSPSSSPLHF TGCGCCAGCAGCCCTTCTCCGGGGTCCCCGTCGAGTTCACCCCTCCACTTT
- TRBJ2-7 TRBV7-9 - CASSSPQDPGEQYF TGTGCCAGCAGTTCACCCCAGGATCCCGGCGAGCAGTACTTC
- TRBJ2-2 TRBV25-1 - CASSSRTNTGELFF TGTGCCAGCAGTTCGAGGACGAACACCGGGGAGCTGTTTTTT
TRBD2 TRBJ2-5 TRBV7-9 - CASSLERGLQETQYF TGTGCCAGCAGCTTAGAGCGGGGGCTCCAAGAGACCCAGTACTTC
TRBD1 TRBJ1-3 TRBV10-3 - CAISVGQSRNTIYF TGTGCCATCAGTGTGGGACAGTCCCGAAACACCATATATTTT
- TRBJ2-7 TRBV10-3 - CAISEQPGQYEQYF TGTGCCATCAGTGAGCAACCGGGGCAGTACGAGCAGTACTTC
TRBD1 TRBJ1-5 TRBV30 - CAWGGTGTNQPQHF TGTGCCTGGGGCGGGACAGGGACGAATCAGCCCCAGCATTTT
- TRBJ2-1 TRBV4-2 - CASSQDFPTYNEQFF TGTGCCAGCAGCCAAGACTTCCCTACCTACAATGAGCAGTTCTTC
- TRBJ1-2 TRBV25-1 - CASSLGTTLGYTF TGTGCCAGCAGTCTTGGGACAACACTGGGCTACACCTTC
- TRBJ2-2 TRBV27 once CASSLSGELFF TGTGCCAGCAGTTTAAGTGGGGAGCTGTTTTTT
- TRBJ1-5 TRBV9 - CASSVGPASNQPQHF TGTGCCAGCAGCGTAGGGCCAGCTAGCAATCAGCCCCAGCATTTT
- TRBJ2-1 TRBV23-1 - CASSQELLLLRLRDEQFF TGCGCCAGCAGTCAAGAATTGCTCCTCCTACGCCTCAGGGATGAGCAGTTCTTC
- TRBJ1-2 TRBV19 - CASSMGQGIGGYTF TGTGCCAGTAGTATGGGGCAGGGGATTGGTGGCTACACCTTC
- TRBJ1-1 TRBV3-1/TRBV3-2 - CASSRYSNTEAFF TGTGCCAGCAGCCGTTACAGTAACACTGAAGCTTTCTTT
- TRBJ2-7 TRBV12-3/TRBV12-4 - CASSYGLQAEQYF TGTGCCAGCAGTTATGGACTACAGGCCGAGCAGTACTTC
TRBD2 TRBJ2-5 TRBV2 - CASGGTSGTQETQYF TGTGCCAGCGGAGGGACTAGCGGGACGCAAGAGACCCAGTACTTC
TRBD2 TRBJ2-2 TRBV29-1 once CSVDPSGGRAGELFF TGCAGCGTTGACCCTAGCGGGGGTCGAGCCGGGGAGCTGTTTTTT
- TRBJ1-3 TRBV27 - CASSPIGGAGSGNTIYF TGTGCCAGCAGCCCTATTGGGGGCGCGGGCTCTGGAAACACCATATATTTT
- TRBJ1-6 TRBV9 - CASSVGGGDSPLHF TGTGCCAGCAGCGTAGGGGGAGGTGATTCACCCCTCCACTTT
TRBD1 TRBJ1-2 TRBV6-1 - CASSEKGGVSYGYTF TGTGCCAGCAGTGAAAAAGGGGGCGTGAGCTATGGCTACACCTTC
- TRBJ2-5 TRBV18 - CASSPRGGEKETQYF TGTGCCAGCTCTCCCCGTGGAGGGGAGAAAGAGACCCAGTACTTC
- TRBJ1-5 TRBV4-2 - CASSQEDNQPQHF TGTGCCAGCAGCCAAGAGGACAATCAGCCCCAGCATTTT
- TRBJ1-1 TRBV7-9 - CASSLWGTEAFF TGTGCCAGCAGCTTATGGGGGACTGAAGCTTTCTTT
- TRBJ1-1 TRBV29-1 once CSVRKGDMNTEAFF TGCAGCGTTCGGAAGGGGGATATGAACACTGAAGCTTTCTTT
- TRBJ2-1 TRBV30 - CAWSPRGSYNEQFF TGTGCCTGGAGTCCCCGAGGTTCCTACAATGAGCAGTTCTTC
TRBD1 TRBJ1-1 TRBV19 - CASSKGAPNTEAFF TGTGCCAGTAGTAAGGGGGCGCCTAACACTGAAGCTTTCTTT